This T cell receptor beta chain is from a study of cytomegalovirus exposure and HLA in healthy donors. The CDR3 spans 12 residues. Germline assignment: CDR1 GTSNPN and CDR2 SVGIG (reference sequence). J gave up 2 bases and V 5 bases, and 3 bases lay outside the gene matches. It was healthy bone marrow donors who served as donors. The PCR had 60 Vbeta and 13 Jbeta primers. Generated by immunoSEQ multiplex PCR, the TCRdb table keeps only in-frame clones and is missing some. This sample yields about 140,000 clones, of which around 78% are seen a single time; 2% to 3% belongs to the top ten. The specimen sequenced was PBMCs. The clonotype comes from a young woman in good health and CMV-seropositive. The V gene is TRBV30, the J gene TRBJ2-7; 7 bases are shared with TRBD1. As DNA, the CDR3 is TGTGCCTGGCAGGGACAGCCCTACGAGCAGTACTTC. Translating it yields CAWQGQPYEQYF.